These T cell receptor beta chains were read from a single sample in a study of blood T cell repertoires in COVID-19. Clones were sequenced by immunoSEQ multiplex PCR, and TCRdb holds only the in-frame ones, with some missing. Among 140,000 to 150,000 clones listed, around 89% were seen once. Sequenced input: peripheral blood. The receptor set was obtained from a man in his late teens or twenties with COVID-19, enrolled during active disease. CDR3s include the opening cysteine and the closing phenylalanine or tryptophan. The D gene is left open where the match is weak. Not all rows give a size; the values are once, few, many and, for expanded clones, a class.

>.|TRBV27|TRBJ2-1|TRBD1
TGTGCCAGCAGTTTAGGGACAGGGGGCTATATCCCGAACAATGAGCAGTTCTTC
CASSLGTGGYIPNNEQFF
>.|TRBV9|TRBJ2-2|TRBD2
TGTGCCAGCAGCGTAGGGACTAGCGGGAGAGAAGGGGAGCTGTTTTTT
CASSVGTSGREGELFF
>.|TRBV10-1|TRBJ2-1|TRBD2
TGCGCCAGCAGTACGGGAGGGCCGAAGCATGAGCAGTTCTTC
CASSTGGPKHEQFF
>.|TRBV3-1/TRBV3-2|TRBJ2-7|TRBD1
TGTGCCAGCAGCCAAGGCTCAGGGGGCTACGAGCAGTACTTC
CASSQGSGGYEQYF
>.|TRBV18|TRBJ1-2|.
TGTGCCAGCTCACCACCGGTGGCGGGCTATGGCTACACCTTC
CASSPPVAGYGYTF
>few|TRBV4-1|TRBJ2-5|.
TGCGCCAGCAGCCAAGTATATTCCGGGGAGACCCAGTACTTC
CASSQVYSGETQYF
>.|TRBV19|TRBJ1-6|TRBD1
TGTGCCAGTAGTATCTATCTGGGACAGGCCGGTAGTTCACCCCTCCACTTT
CASSIYLGQAGSSPLHF
>.|TRBV19|TRBJ1-2|TRBD1
TGTGCCAGTAGCGCCGACAGGGTTGGCGGCTACACCTTC
CASSADRVGGYTF
>.|TRBV6-2/TRBV6-3|TRBJ1-5|TRBD1
TGTGCCAGCAGTTATCGGGACAGCCTGGGAGAACCCCAGCATTTT
CASSYRDSLGEPQHF
>.|TRBV9|TRBJ2-6|.
TGTGCCAGCAGCGTCGCCCACCACACCGCTGGGGCCAACGTCCTGACTTTC
CASSVAHHTAGANVLTF
>.|TRBV4-3|TRBJ2-3|.
TGCGCCAGCAGCCAAGTGGGGAGATTCTTAGATACGCAGTATTTT
CASSQVGRFLDTQYF
>.|TRBV11-2|TRBJ2-7|TRBD2
TGTGCCAGCAGCTTGGTTGGGACTAGGGTCTACGAGCAGTACTTC
CASSLVGTRVYEQYF
>.|TRBV19|TRBJ2-3|.
TGTGCCAGTAGTATGAGAGTCCCAGATACGCAGTATTTT
CASSMRVPDTQYF
>.|TRBV6-2/TRBV6-3|TRBJ2-2|.
TGTGCCAGCAGTACCCCGGGGCGGGGCACCGGGGAGCTGTTTTTT
CASSTPGRGTGELFF
>once|TRBV28|TRBJ2-7|TRBD1
TGTGCCAGCAGTCCTCAAGACAGGGAAGGCGAGCAGTACTTC
CASSPQDREGEQYF
>.|TRBV9|TRBJ2-1|TRBD1
TGTGCCAGCAGCGCAGATCCGGGACAGCTGTACAATGAGCAGTTCTTC
CASSADPGQLYNEQFF
>.|TRBV12-3/TRBV12-4|TRBJ2-7|.
TGTGCCAGCAGTTTAGGGGCTTACGAGCAGTACTTC
CASSLGAYEQYF
>.|TRBV30|TRBJ1-5|.
TGTGCCTGGGGCTCTAGCAATCAGCCCCAGCATTTT
CAWGSSNQPQHF
>.|TRBV27|TRBJ1-6|.
TGTGCCAGCAGTTTACGGGTTCCCTATAATTCACCCCTCCACTTT
CASSLRVPYNSPLHF
>few|TRBV25-1|TRBJ1-5|.
TGTGCCAGTTCCGTCGCGAATCAGCCCCAGCATTTT
CASSVANQPQHF
>.|TRBV7-9|TRBJ1-1|.
TGTGCCAGCAGCTCTTACACTGAAGCTTTCTTT
CASSSYTEAFF
>.|TRBV6-2/TRBV6-3|TRBJ2-3|TRBD2
TGTGCCAGCAGTCGCCTCAGCGGGAGATCTCCAGATACGCAGTATTTT
CASSRLSGRSPDTQYF
>.|TRBV28|TRBJ2-1|TRBD2
TGTGCCAGCAGTCCATATGCCCGGACTAGCGGGAGGGCGGATGAGCAGTTCTTC
CASSPYARTSGRADEQFF
>.|TRBV6-5|TRBJ2-1|TRBD2
TGTGCCAGCAGGTCTAGCGGCTCCTACAATGAGCAGTTCTTC
CASRSSGSYNEQFF